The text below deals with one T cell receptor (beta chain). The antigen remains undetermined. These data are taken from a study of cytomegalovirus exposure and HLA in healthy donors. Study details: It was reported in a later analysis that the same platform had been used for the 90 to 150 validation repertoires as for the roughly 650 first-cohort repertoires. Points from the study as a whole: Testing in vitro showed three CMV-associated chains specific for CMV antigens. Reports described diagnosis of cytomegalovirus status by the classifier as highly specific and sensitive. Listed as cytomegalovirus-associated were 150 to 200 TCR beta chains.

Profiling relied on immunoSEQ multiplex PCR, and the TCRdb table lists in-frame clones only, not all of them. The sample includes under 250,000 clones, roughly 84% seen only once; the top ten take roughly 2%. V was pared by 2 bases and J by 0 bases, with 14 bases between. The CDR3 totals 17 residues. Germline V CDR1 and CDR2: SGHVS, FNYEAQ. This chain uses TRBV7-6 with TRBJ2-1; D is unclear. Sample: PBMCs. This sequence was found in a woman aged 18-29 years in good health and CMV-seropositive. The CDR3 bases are TGTGCCAGCAGCTTAATAGGCGGCCCTAGCTCCTACAATGAGCAGTTCTTC. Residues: CASSLIGGPSSYNEQFF.